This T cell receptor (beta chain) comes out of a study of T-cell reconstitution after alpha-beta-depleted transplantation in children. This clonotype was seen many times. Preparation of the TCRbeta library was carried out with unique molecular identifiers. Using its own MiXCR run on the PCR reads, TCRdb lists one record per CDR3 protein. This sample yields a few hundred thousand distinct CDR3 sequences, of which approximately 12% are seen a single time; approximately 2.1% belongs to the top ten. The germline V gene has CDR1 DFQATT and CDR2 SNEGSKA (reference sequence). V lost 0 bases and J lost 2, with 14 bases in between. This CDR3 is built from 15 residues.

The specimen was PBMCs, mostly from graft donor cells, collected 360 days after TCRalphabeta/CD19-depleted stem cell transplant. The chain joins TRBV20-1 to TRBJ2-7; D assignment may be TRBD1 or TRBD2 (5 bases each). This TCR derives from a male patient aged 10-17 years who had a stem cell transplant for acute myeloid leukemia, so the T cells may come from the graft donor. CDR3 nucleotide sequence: TGCAGTGCTAGAGATGGGGGTCCACGTCCCTACGAGCAGTACTTC. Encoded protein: CSARDGGPRPYEQYF.